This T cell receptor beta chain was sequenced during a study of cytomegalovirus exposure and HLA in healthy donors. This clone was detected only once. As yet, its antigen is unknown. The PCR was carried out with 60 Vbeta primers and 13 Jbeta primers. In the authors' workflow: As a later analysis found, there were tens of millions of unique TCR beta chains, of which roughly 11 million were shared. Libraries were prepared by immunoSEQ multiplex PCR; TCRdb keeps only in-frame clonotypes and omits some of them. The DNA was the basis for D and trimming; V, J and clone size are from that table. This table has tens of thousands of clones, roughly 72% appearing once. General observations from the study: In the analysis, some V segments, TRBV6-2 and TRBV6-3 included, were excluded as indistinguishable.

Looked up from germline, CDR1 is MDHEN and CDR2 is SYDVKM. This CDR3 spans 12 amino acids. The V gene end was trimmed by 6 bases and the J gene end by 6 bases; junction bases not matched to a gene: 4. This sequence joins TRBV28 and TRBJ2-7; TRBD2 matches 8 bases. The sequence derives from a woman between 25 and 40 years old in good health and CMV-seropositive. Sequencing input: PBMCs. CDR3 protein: CASSPGGFEQYF. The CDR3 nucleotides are TGTGCCAGCAGCCCGGGGGGGTTCGAGCAGTACTTC.